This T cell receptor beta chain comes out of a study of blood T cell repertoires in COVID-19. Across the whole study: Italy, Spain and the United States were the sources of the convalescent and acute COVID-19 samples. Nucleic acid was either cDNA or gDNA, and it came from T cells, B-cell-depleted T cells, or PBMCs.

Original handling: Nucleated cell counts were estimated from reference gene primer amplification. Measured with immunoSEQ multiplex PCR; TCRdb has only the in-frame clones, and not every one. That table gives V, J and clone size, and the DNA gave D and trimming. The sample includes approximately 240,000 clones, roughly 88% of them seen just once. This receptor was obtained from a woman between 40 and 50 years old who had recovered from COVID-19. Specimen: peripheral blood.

The CDR3 spells CASSQTGTSGRIEQFF. The CDR3 nucleotides are TGTGCCAGCAGTCAAACCGGGACTAGCGGGAGAATAGAACAGTTCTTC. The chain combines TRBV2 with TRBJ2-1; 14 positions match TRBD2. Trimming at V came to 5 bases and at J to 13 bases, leaving 13 bases not matched to a gene. In germline, CDR1 is SNHLY, CDR2 FYNNEI. The CDR3 extends over 16 amino acids.